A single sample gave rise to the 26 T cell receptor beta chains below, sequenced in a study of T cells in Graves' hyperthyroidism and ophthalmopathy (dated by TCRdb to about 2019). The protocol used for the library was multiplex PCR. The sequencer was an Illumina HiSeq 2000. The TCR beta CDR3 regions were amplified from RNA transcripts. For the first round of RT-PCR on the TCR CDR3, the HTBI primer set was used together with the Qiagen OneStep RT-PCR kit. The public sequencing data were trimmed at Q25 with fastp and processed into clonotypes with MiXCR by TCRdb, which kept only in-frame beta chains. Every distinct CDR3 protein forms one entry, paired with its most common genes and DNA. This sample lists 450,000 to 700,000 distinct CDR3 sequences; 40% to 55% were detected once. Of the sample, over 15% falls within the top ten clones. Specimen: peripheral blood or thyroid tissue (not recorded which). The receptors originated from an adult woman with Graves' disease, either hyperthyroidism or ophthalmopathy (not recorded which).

This CDR3 is CSAPKLPGQVNQPQHF. CDR3 bases: TGCAGTGCCCCAAAACTCCCGGGACAGGTCAATCAGCCCCAGCATTTT. The chain couples TRBV20-1 to TRBJ1-5; 8 nucleotides agree with TRBD1. CDR3 length: 16 residues. Per germline, CDR1 DFQATT and CDR2 SNEGSKA (reference sequence). The trim removed 6 bases at V and 3 bases at J, leaving 13 bases unmatched.

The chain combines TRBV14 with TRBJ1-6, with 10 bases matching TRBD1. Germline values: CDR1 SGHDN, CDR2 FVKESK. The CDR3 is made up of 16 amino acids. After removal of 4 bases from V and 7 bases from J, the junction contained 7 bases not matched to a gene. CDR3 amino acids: CASSLPGQGSNSPLHF. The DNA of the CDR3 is TGTGCCAGCAGCCTGCCGGGACAGGGGTCGAATTCACCCCTCCACTTT.

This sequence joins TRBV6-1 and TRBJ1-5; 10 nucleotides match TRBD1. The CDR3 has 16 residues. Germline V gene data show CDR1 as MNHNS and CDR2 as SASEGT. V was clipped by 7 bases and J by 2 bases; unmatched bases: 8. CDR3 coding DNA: TGTGCCAGCATACGGGACAGGGGTTGGGGCAATCAGCCCCAGCATTTT. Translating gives CASIRDRGWGNQPQHF.

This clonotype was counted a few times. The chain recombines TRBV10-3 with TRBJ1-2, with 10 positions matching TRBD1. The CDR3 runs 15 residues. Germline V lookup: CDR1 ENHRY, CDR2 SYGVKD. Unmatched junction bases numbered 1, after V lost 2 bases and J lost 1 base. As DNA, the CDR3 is TGTGCCATCAGTGAGGACAGGGGGCTTAACTATGGCTACACCTTC. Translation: CAISEDRGLNYGYTF.

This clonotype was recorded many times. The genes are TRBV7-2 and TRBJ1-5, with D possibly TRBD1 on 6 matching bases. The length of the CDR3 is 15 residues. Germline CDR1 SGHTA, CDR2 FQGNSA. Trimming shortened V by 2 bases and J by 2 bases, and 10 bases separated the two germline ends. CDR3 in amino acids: CASSLTGLGNQPQHF. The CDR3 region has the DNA TGTGCCAGCAGCTTAACAGGGTTGGGCAATCAGCCCCAGCATTTT.

Here the CDR3 reads CAISALRGENKETQYF. The CDR3 nucleotides are TGTGCCATCAGTGCTTTGAGGGGGGAGAATAAAGAGACCCAGTACTTC. This chain joins TRBV10-3 and TRBJ2-5; D tentatively reads TRBD1 or TRBD2 (6 bases each). The CDR3 loop spans 16 amino acids. Between the trimmed V and J ends, which lost 4 bases and 3 bases, there was a span of 18 bases. Germline V gene lookup returns CDR1 ENHRY and CDR2 SYGVKD.

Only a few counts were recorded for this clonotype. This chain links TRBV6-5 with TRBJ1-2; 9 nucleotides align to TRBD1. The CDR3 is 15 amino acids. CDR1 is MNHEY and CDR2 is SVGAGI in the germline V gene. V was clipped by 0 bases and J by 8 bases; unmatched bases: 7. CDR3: CASSYSGGQGGGYTF. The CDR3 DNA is TGTGCCAGCAGTTACTCGGGGGGACAGGGAGGCGGCTACACCTTC.

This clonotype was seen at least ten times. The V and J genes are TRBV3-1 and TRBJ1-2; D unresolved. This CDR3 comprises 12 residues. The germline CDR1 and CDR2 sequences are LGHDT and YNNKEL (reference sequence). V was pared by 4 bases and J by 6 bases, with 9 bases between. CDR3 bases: TGTGCCAGCAGCCGAAAGCGGGATGGCTACACCTTC. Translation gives CASSRKRDGYTF.

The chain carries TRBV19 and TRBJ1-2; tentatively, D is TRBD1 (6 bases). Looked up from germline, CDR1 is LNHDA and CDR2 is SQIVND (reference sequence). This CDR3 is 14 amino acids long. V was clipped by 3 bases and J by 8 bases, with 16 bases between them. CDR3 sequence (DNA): TGTGCCAGTAGTATCGGGACACAGGGTGCGGGCTACACCTTC. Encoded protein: CASSIGTQGAGYTF.

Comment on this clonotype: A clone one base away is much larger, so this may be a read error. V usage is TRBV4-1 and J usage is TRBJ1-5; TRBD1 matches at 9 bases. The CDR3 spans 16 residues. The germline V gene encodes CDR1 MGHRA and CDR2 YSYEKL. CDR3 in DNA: TGCGCCAGCACCCAAATGGACAGGGGCGACATTCAGCCCCAGCATTTT. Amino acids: CASTQMDRGDIQPQHF.

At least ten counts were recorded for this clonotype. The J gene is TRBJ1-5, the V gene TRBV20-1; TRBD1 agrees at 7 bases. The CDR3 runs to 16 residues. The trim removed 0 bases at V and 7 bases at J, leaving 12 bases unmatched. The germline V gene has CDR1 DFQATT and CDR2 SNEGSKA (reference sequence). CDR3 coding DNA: TGCAGTGCTAGAGACCCGGGACAGTGGCCTTCCCAGCCCCAGCATTTT. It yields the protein CSARDPGQWPSQPQHF.

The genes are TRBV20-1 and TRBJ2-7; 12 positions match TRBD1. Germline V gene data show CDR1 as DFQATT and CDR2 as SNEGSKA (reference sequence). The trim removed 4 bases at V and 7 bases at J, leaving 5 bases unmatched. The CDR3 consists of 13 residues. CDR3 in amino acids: CSAKGQGAREQYF. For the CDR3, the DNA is TGCAGTGCTAAGGGACAGGGGGCGCGGGAGCAGTACTTC.

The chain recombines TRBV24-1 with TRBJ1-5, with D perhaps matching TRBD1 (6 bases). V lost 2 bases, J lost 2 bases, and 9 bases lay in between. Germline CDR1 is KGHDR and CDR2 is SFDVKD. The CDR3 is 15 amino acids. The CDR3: CATSDWAGGNQPQHF. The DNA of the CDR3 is TGTGCCACCAGTGATTGGGCAGGGGGCAATCAGCCCCAGCATTTT.

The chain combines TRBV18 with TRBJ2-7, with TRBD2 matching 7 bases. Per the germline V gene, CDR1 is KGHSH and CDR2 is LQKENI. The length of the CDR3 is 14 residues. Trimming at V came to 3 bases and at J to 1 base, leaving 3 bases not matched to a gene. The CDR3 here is CASSPGTISYEQYF. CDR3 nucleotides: TGTGCCAGCTCACCCGGGACTATATCCTACGAGCAGTACTTC.

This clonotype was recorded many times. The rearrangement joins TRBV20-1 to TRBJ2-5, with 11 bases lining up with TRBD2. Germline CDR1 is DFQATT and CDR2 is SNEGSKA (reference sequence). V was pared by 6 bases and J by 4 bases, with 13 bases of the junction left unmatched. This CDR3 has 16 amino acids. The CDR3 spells CSAQEGLAGGSETQYF. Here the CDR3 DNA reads TGCAGTGCCCAAGAGGGGTTAGCGGGAGGGTCAGAGACCCAGTACTTC.

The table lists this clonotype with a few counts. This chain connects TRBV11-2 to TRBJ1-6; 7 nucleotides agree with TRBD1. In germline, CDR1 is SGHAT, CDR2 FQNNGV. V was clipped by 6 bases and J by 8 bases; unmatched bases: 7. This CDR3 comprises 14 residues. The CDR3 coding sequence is TGTGCCAGCAGGGGTACAGGGGAGCATTCACCCCTCCACTTT. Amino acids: CASRGTGEHSPLHF. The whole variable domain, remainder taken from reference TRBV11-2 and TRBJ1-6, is EAGVAQSPRYKIIEKRQSVAFWCNPISGHATLYWYQQILGQGPKLLIQFQNNGVVDDSQLPKDRFSAERLKGVDSTLKIQPAKLEDSAVYLCASRGTGEHSPLHFGNGTRLTVT.

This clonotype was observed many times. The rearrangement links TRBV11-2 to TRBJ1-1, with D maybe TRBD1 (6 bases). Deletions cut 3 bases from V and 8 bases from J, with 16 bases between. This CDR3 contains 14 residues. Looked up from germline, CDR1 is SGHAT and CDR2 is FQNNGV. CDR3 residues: CASSFSSRGLEAFF. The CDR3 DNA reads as TGTGCCAGCAGCTTTAGTTCCAGGGGCTTAGAAGCTTTCTTT.

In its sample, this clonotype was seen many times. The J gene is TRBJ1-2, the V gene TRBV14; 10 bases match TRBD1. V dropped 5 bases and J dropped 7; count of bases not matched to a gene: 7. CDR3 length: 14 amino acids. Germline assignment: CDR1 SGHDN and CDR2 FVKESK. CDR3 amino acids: CASSSAGQGFGYTF. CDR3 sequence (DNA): TGTGCCAGCAGCTCAGCGGGACAGGGGTTTGGCTACACCTTC.

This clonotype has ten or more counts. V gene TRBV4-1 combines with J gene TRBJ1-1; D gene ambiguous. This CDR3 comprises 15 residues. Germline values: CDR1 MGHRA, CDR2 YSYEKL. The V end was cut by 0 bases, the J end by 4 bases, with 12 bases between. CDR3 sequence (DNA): TGCGCCAGCAGCCAAGAGCCAGGCCCAGGCACTGAAGCTTTCTTT. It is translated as CASSQEPGPGTEAFF.

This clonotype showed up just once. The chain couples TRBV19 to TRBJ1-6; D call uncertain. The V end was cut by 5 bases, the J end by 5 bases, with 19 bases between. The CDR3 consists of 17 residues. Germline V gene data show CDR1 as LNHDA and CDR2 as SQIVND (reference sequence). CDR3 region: CASSPRTQEGNNSPLHF. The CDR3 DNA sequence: TGTGCCAGTAGTCCCCGGACCCAGGAGGGTAATAATTCACCCCTCCACTTT.

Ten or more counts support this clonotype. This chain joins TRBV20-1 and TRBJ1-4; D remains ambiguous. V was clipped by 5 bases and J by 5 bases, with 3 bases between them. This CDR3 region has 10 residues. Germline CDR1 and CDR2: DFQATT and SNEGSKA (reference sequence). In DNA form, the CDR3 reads TGCAGTGCTTGGAATGAAAAACTGTTTTTT. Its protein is CSAWNEKLFF.

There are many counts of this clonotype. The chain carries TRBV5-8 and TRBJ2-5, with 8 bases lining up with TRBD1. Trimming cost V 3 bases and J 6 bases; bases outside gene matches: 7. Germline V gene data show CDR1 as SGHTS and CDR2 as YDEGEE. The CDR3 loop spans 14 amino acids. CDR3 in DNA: TGTGCCAGCAGCTCCAGGGACAGGATAAAGACCCAGTACTTC. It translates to CASSSRDRIKTQYF.

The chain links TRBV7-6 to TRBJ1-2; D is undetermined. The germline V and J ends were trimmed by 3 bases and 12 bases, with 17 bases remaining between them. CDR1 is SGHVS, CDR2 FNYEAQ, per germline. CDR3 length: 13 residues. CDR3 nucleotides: TGTGCCAGCAGCTTGGGCCTCACCTCTGGAAACACCTTC. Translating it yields CASSLGLTSGNTF.

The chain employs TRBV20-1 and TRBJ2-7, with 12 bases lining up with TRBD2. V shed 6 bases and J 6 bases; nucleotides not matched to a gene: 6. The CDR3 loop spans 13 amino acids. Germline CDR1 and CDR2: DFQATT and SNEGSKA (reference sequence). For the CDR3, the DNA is TGCAGTGCAAGACTAGCGGGAGCGGTCGAGCAGTACTTC. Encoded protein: CSARLAGAVEQYF.

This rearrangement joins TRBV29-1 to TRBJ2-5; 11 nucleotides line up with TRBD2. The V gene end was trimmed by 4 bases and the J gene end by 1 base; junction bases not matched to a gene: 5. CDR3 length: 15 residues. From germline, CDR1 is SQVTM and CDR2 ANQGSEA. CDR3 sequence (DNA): TGCAGCGTTGGGGCTAGCGGGAGGTCCCAAGAGACCCAGTACTTC. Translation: CSVGASGRSQETQYF.

This CDR3 reads CASSSLGTGDTEAFF. The CDR3, as DNA: TGCGCCAGCAGCTCCCTTGGGACAGGGGACACTGAAGCTTTCTTT. The chain is built from TRBV5-1 and TRBJ1-1, with 10 nucleotides matching TRBD1. Losses at the gene ends were 3 bases for V and 3 bases for J; bases not matched to a gene: 5. Germline CDR1 SGHRS, CDR2 YFSETQ. The CDR3 has 15 amino acids. Based on the CDR3 plus reference TRBV5-1 and TRBJ1-1, the full variable domain is KAGVTQTPRYLIKTRGQQVTLSCSPISGHRSVSWYQQTPGQGLQFLFEYFSETQRNKGNFPGRFSGRQFSNSRSEMNVSTLELGDSALYLCASSSLGTGDTEAFFGQGTRLTVV.